This TCR beta chain appears in the sequencing data of a study of blood T cell repertoires in COVID-19. The V gene's germline CDR1 is KGHSH and CDR2 LQKENI. The V end was cut by 5 bases, the J end by 3 bases, with 10 bases between. The CDR3 is 13 residues long. Only in-frame clones appear in the TCRdb table, and some are missing; sequencing was by immunoSEQ multiplex PCR. Of about 130,000 clones in the sample, 84% were seen once. This clone is a singleton in its sample. Sample: peripheral blood. The V and J genes are TRBV18 and TRBJ1-1; unclear D gene. The clonotype comes from a man aged 55 to 70 with acute or convalescent COVID-19. As DNA, the CDR3 is TGTGCCAGCTCAATCAAATCAGACACTGAAGCTTTCTTT. This encodes CASSIKSDTEAFF.